The source of this T cell receptor (beta chain) is a study of metastatic and nonmetastatic thyroid tumors. Every patient underwent thyroid surgery untreated. TCRdb re-called the PCR reads through MiXCR. The table has some 23,000 clones, around a fifth seen once; the top ten hold about 12%. This CDR3 has 16 amino acids. V lost 7 bases, J lost 7 bases, and 20 bases lay in between. Germline CDR1 and CDR2: MDHEN and SYDVKM. Sequenced input: tumor tissue. The chain couples TRBV28 to TRBJ1-6; tentatively, D is TRBD1 (5 bases). The receptor was derived from a female donor with papillary thyroid cancer or a benign thyroid nodule (not recorded which). Some clones in this sample may be carry-over from other donors' samples. This chain's CDR3 is CASTFQQGVGNSPLHF. The DNA for the CDR3 is TGTGCCAGCACCTTTCAGCAGGGCGTGGGGAATTCACCCCTCCACTTT.